The rows below give T cell receptor beta chains drawn from one sample of a study of molecular identifiers for immune sequencing clone quantification. TCRdb fed the PCR reads into MiXCR, producing one record per CDR3 protein. In the table there are roughly 93,000 distinct CDR3 sequences, over 15% of which are singletons. Source material: naive CD8+ T cells from blood, with Jurkat cell RNA spiked in. These TCRs come from a human donor in good health. Some libraries in this study had Jurkat cell RNA spiked in. CDR3s include the opening cysteine and the closing phenylalanine or tryptophan. Each record gives: clone size, D gene, V gene, J gene, CDR3 DNA, CDR3 protein. D genes are given only for firm matches. Clone size is stated in some rows and not others, as once, few, many or a class when expanded.

size: many
D: .
V: TRBV27
J: TRBJ1-4
DNA: TGTGCCAGCAGTGCCACAGACGGAACTAATGAAAAACTGTTTTTT
CDR3: CASSATDGTNEKLFF

size: .
D: TRBD1
V: TRBV29-1
J: TRBJ2-2
DNA: TGCAGCGTTGAAGATGTTGCTTCGGGACAGGGGCTCACCGGGGAGCTGTTTTTT
CDR3: CSVEDVASGQGLTGELFF

size: many
D: TRBD1
V: TRBV9
J: TRBJ2-7
DNA: TGTGCCAGCAGCCCGTCCGGGACAGTAATTTACGAGCAGTACTTC
CDR3: CASSPSGTVIYEQYF

size: few
D: TRBD1
V: TRBV2
J: TRBJ2-2
DNA: TGTGCCACCTCCGACAGGGGAGTTATCACCGGGGAGCTGTTTTTT
CDR3: CATSDRGVITGELFF

size: once
D: .
V: TRBV10-2
J: TRBJ2-7
DNA: TGCGCCAGCAGTGAGCAGTTACGCTCCTACGAGCAGTACTTC
CDR3: CASSEQLRSYEQYF

size: many
D: .
V: TRBV24-1
J: TRBJ2-1
DNA: TGTGCCACCATCATTCAAGGGGCTTCCAGCTCCTACAATGAGCAGTTCTTC
CDR3: CATIIQGASSSYNEQFF

size: many
D: .
V: TRBV7-2
J: TRBJ2-7
DNA: TGTGCCAGCAGCTTAGTTTCTATAGCTGGGTACGAGCAGTACTTC
CDR3: CASSLVSIAGYEQYF

size: many
D: .
V: TRBV2
J: TRBJ2-3
DNA: TGTGCCAGCAGTGAAAAGCGCGGCGGGAGCACAGATACGCAGTATTTT
CDR3: CASSEKRGGSTDTQYF

size: many
D: .
V: TRBV19
J: TRBJ1-5
DNA: TGTGCCAGTAGTATGGGGACGCGGGGCAATCAGCCCCAGCATTTT
CDR3: CASSMGTRGNQPQHF

size: many
D: .
V: TRBV28
J: TRBJ2-1
DNA: TGTGCCAGCAGACCCCGGGTAATGAGGGCAACCTACAATGAGCAGTTCTTC
CDR3: CASRPRVMRATYNEQFF

size: many
D: .
V: TRBV6-1
J: TRBJ2-7
DNA: TGTGCCAGCGAAGGGGTTACCTACGAGCAGTACTTC
CDR3: CASEGVTYEQYF

size: many
D: .
V: TRBV19
J: TRBJ1-5
DNA: TGTGCCAGTAGTATAGCGCGGGGGAGCAATCAGCCCCAGCATTTT
CDR3: CASSIARGSNQPQHF

size: many
D: .
V: TRBV5-4
J: TRBJ2-2
DNA: TGTGCCAGCAGCTTGTTCACAGGGAGCACCGGGGAGCTGTTTTTT
CDR3: CASSLFTGSTGELFF

size: many
D: .
V: TRBV15
J: TRBJ2-3
DNA: TGTGCCACCAGCACCGAAGGGGAGAGCACAGATACGCAGTATTTT
CDR3: CATSTEGESTDTQYF

size: many
D: .
V: TRBV29-1
J: TRBJ2-7
DNA: TGCAGCGTTGAGGTCAGGGCCTACGAGCAGTACTTC
CDR3: CSVEVRAYEQYF

size: many
D: .
V: TRBV6-2/TRBV6-3
J: TRBJ1-1
DNA: TGTGCCAGCAGTCATACAGGAAGGTTACCTGAAGCTTTCTTT
CDR3: CASSHTGRLPEAFF

size: many
D: .
V: TRBV7-9
J: TRBJ1-5
DNA: TGTGCCAGCAGCTTAGTGGCCCCCGGACCTGATCAGCCCCAGCATTTT
CDR3: CASSLVAPGPDQPQHF

size: many
D: .
V: TRBV14
J: TRBJ2-5
DNA: TGTGCCAGCAGCCAGGACCTGTACCAAGAGACCCAGTACTTC
CDR3: CASSQDLYQETQYF

size: many
D: .
V: TRBV18
J: TRBJ2-5
DNA: TGTGCCAGCTCACTAGAAATCCAAGAGACCCAGTACTTC
CDR3: CASSLEIQETQYF

size: many
D: .
V: TRBV30
J: TRBJ1-1
DNA: TGTGCCTGGAGTGTACTTTTTGGCGCTGAAGCTTTCTTT
CDR3: CAWSVLFGAEAFF

size: many
D: TRBD2
V: TRBV12-3/TRBV12-4
J: TRBJ2-3
DNA: TGTGCCAGCAGATCTAGCGGGAGGGGCACAGATACGCAGTATTTT
CDR3: CASRSSGRGTDTQYF

size: many
D: .
V: TRBV13
J: TRBJ2-7
DNA: TGTGCCAGCAGCTTGAGGTTCAGGGAGGAAGACGAGCAGTACTTC
CDR3: CASSLRFREEDEQYF

size: many
D: TRBD1
V: TRBV29-1
J: TRBJ1-2
DNA: TGCAGCGTTGTTGGACAGGGTCCTGGCTACACCTTC
CDR3: CSVVGQGPGYTF

size: many
D: .
V: TRBV7-9
J: TRBJ2-7
DNA: TGTGCCAGCAGCAACTACAGGGTACACGAGCAGTACTTC
CDR3: CASSNYRVHEQYF

size: many
D: TRBD2
V: TRBV13
J: TRBJ2-5
DNA: TGTGCCAGCAGCAACGCCCTAGCGGGGGGTCAAGAGACCCAGTACTTC
CDR3: CASSNALAGGQETQYF

size: many
D: TRBD2
V: TRBV6-4
J: TRBJ2-3
DNA: TGTGCCAGCAGTCCCGAAGGACTAGCAATGGATACGCAGTATTTT
CDR3: CASSPEGLAMDTQYF

size: many
D: .
V: TRBV12-5
J: TRBJ2-2
DNA: TGTGCTAGTGGCCAGGACCTCCGGGCCGGGGAGCTGTTTTTT
CDR3: CASGQDLRAGELFF

size: many
D: TRBD2
V: TRBV12-3/TRBV12-4
J: TRBJ2-1
DNA: TGTGCCAGCAGCCCTGCTAGCGGGAGCTGGGATGAGCAGTTCTTC
CDR3: CASSPASGSWDEQFF

size: many
D: .
V: TRBV7-9
J: TRBJ2-3
DNA: TGTGCCAGCAGCGTCGGGTTGAGAGATACGCAGTATTTT
CDR3: CASSVGLRDTQYF

size: many
D: .
V: TRBV12-3/TRBV12-4
J: TRBJ2-5
DNA: TGTGCCAGCAGTTTAGACAGGTCTAGAGAAGAGACCCAGTACTTC
CDR3: CASSLDRSREETQYF

size: many
D: TRBD2
V: TRBV27
J: TRBJ2-7
DNA: TGTGCCAGCAGTGTGACTAGCGCCTACGAGCAGTACTTC
CDR3: CASSVTSAYEQYF

size: many
D: .
V: TRBV27
J: TRBJ2-5
DNA: TGTGCCAGCAGTTTACTAGGCAGCCAAGAGACCCAGTACTTC
CDR3: CASSLLGSQETQYF

size: many
D: .
V: TRBV7-2
J: TRBJ2-3
DNA: TGTGCCAGCAGCTTAGACGGGAGCGATACGCAGTATTTT
CDR3: CASSLDGSDTQYF

size: .
D: .
V: TRBV11-2
J: TRBJ2-1
DNA: TGTGCCAGCAGCTTAAATGCTCCGGGCAATGAGCAGTTCTTC
CDR3: CASSLNAPGNEQFF